A selection of T cell receptor beta chains follows, all from one sample in a study of blood T cell repertoires in COVID-19. Here immunoSEQ multiplex PCR was the method, and the copy in TCRdb shows in-frame clones only, minus some. Of a few hundred thousand clones listed, 85% are singletons. The sequencing input was PBMCs or T cells enriched from blood (not recorded which). The origin of the receptors is a woman in her fifties or sixties who had recovered from COVID-19. The CDR3 runs from the conserved cysteine through the conserved F or W. A D gene is named only where the DNA matches it firmly. A row's size may be missing; if present it is once, few, many or a size class.

v_call	clone_size	j_call	d_call	cdr3_nt	cdr3_aa
TRBV9	once	TRBJ2-3	.	TGTGCCAGCAGCCCCTCAACTAGCACAGATACGCAGTATTTT	CASSPSTSTDTQYF
TRBV4-1	.	TRBJ1-6	.	TGCGCCAGCAGCCAAGCGACAGTCAGCTCCTATAATTCACCCCTCCACTTT	CASSQATVSSYNSPLHF
TRBV19	few	TRBJ1-1	.	TGTGCCAGTAGTAAGGGGCAATACACTGAAGCTTTCTTT	CASSKGQYTEAFF
TRBV3-1/TRBV3-2	.	TRBJ1-2	.	TGTGCCAGCAGCCAAGATGTACAGACTAACTATGGCTACACCTTC	CASSQDVQTNYGYTF
TRBV24-1	.	TRBJ1-1	.	TGTGCCACCAGTGCAACAACAACAAAAAACACTGAAGCTTTCTTT	CATSATTTKNTEAFF
TRBV19	few	TRBJ2-7	.	TGTGCCAGTAGCCCAAGCGCCTTTTACGAGCAGTACTTC	CASSPSAFYEQYF
TRBV19	.	TRBJ1-5	.	TGTGCCAGTAGTATAAGCCCCGTAAATCAGCCCCAGCATTTT	CASSISPVNQPQHF
TRBV19	once	TRBJ2-3	.	TGTGCCAGTAGTCGTTCAGGGAGCACAGATACGCAGTATTTT	CASSRSGSTDTQYF
TRBV4-3	.	TRBJ1-4	.	TGCGCCAGCAGCCAAGATCGTAATGAAAAACTGTTTTTT	CASSQDRNEKLFF
TRBV15	few	TRBJ1-5	TRBD1	TGTGCCACCAGCAGAGATGGGACAGTCCGGGTGAACCAGCCCCAGCATTTT	CATSRDGTVRVNQPQHF
TRBV6-1	.	TRBJ2-7	.	TGTGCCAGCAGTGAGGGCAGCACGAAGTACGAGCAGTACTTC	CASSEGSTKYEQYF
TRBV4-1	.	TRBJ1-3	TRBD1	TGCGCCAGCAGCCAAGGGCCGCCAGGGGGCATTACAAGGTCTGGAAACACCATATATTTT	CASSQGPPGGITRSGNTIYF
TRBV18	once	TRBJ2-3	.	TGTGCCAGCTCACCGTTACAGGGAACTATTGGAGATACGCAGTATTTT	CASSPLQGTIGDTQYF
TRBV9	.	TRBJ2-5	TRBD1	TGTGCCAGCAGCGTAGGACAGGGGGCGGGAGAGACCCAGTACTTC	CASSVGQGAGETQYF
TRBV5-1	few	TRBJ1-1	TRBD1	TGCGCCAGCAGCTTACAGGGGGCAGCCACTGAAGCTTTCTTT	CASSLQGAATEAFF
TRBV10-1	.	TRBJ2-3	.	TGCGCCAGCAGGGCCTCGTGGGGAGACACAGATACGCAGTATTTT	CASRASWGDTDTQYF
TRBV4-1	.	TRBJ2-6	.	TGCGCCAGCAGCCAAGATCCTCTACCGCGACAGAAACAATCTGGGGCCAACGTCCTGACTTTC	CASSQDPLPRQKQSGANVLTF
TRBV12-3/TRBV12-4	.	TRBJ1-2	.	TGTGCCAGCAGTTCTAGAAACTATGGCTACACCTTC	CASSSRNYGYTF
TRBV18	once	TRBJ1-1	.	TGTGCCAGCTCACCACCGGAGGGCAGGAACACTGAAGCTTTCTTT	CASSPPEGRNTEAFF
TRBV18	.	TRBJ1-5	TRBD1	TGTGCCAGCTCGCTTGGACAGGGGATATATCAGCCCCAGCATTTT	CASSLGQGIYQPQHF
TRBV19	.	TRBJ2-7	TRBD1	TGTGCCAGTAGTGCCGGACAGGGACCCCGGGAGCAGTACTTC	CASSAGQGPREQYF
TRBV19	once	TRBJ2-2	.	TGTGCCAGTAGTATTCGGGCAGGGTACACCGGGGAGCTGTTTTTT	CASSIRAGYTGELFF
TRBV7-6	.	TRBJ2-7	TRBD1	TGTGCCAGCAGCTTAGAGGGGGCCCGCGAGCAGTACTTC	CASSLEGAREQYF
TRBV19	few	TRBJ1-3	TRBD1	TGTGCCAGTAGTGAACCGGGACAGGGAGGTGGAAACACCATATATTTT	CASSEPGQGGGNTIYF
TRBV6-5	.	TRBJ1-1	.	TGTGCCAGCAGTTTTTCCCTTCGGAACACTGAAGCTTTCTTT	CASSFSLRNTEAFF
TRBV11-1	.	TRBJ1-5	TRBD1	TGTGCCTGTTCCGGGACAGGGGGCGCCCAGCCCCAGCATTTT	CACSGTGGAQPQHF
TRBV6-2/TRBV6-3	.	TRBJ2-7	TRBD2	TGTGCCAGCAGTTGGCGAGGACTAGCGGGGGGCAGGAGCTCCTACGAGCAGTACTTC	CASSWRGLAGGRSSYEQYF
TRBV29-1	.	TRBJ2-7	TRBD1	TGCAGCGCTAGACAGGGTAACGCCGACGAGCAGTACTTC	CSARQGNADEQYF
TRBV9	.	TRBJ1-2	TRBD1	TGTGCCAGCAGCCCTCGCCGACGTACAGGGGCTAACTATGGCTACACCTTC	CASSPRRRTGANYGYTF
TRBV30	.	TRBJ2-3	.	TGTGCCTGGAGTAATGACATTATCACAGATACGCAGTATTTT	CAWSNDIITDTQYF
TRBV5-1	.	TRBJ1-2	TRBD1	TGCGCCAGCAGCTTGGAGTTGAGGGACAGTAACTATGGCTACACCTTC	CASSLELRDSNYGYTF